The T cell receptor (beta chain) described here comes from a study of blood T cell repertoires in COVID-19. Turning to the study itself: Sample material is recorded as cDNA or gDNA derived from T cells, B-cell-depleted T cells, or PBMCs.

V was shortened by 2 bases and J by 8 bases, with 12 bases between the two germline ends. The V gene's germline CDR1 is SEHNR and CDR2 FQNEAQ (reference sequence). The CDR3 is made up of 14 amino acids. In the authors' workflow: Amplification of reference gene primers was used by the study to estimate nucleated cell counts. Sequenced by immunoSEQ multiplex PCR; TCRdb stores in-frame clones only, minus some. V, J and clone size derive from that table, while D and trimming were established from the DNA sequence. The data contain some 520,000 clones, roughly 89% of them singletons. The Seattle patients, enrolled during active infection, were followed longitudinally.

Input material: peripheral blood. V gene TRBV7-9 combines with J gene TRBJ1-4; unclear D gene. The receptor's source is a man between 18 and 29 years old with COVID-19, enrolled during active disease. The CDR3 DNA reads TGTGCCAGCAGCTTACAACTCTCTGAGGAAAAACTGTTTTTT. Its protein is CASSLQLSEEKLFF.